This T cell receptor beta chain was recorded in a study of shared clonotypes between healthy human individuals. Study observations and caveats: Clonotype sharing among donors likely depends on sequencing depth.

This clone turned up a few times. What it binds is not known. The CDR3 length is 17 residues. The trim removed 0 bases at V and 3 bases at J, leaving 8 bases unmatched. Germline V CDR1 and CDR2: MNHEY, SMNVEV (reference sequence). The test was conducted at deep level. Using about 0.2 ug DNA, approximately 27,000 T cell genomes, the sorted-subset replicate PCRs were run. The data were produced by immunoSEQ multiplex PCR, yet TCRdb's version contains in-frame clones alone and is incomplete. The table includes more than 90,000 clones, roughly 69% detected once. The source is a man aged 25-45 years in good health. The chain employs TRBV27 and TRBJ2-3, with TRBD2 matching 8 bases. Sequencing was done on a sample of memory CD8+ T cells sorted from blood. Indicated subset: CD45RO+ cells pooled with CCR7-negative TemRA cells. CDR3 loop: CASSLSTGLGGTDTQYF. In nucleotides, the CDR3 is TGTGCCAGCAGTTTATCGACGGGACTAGGGGGTACAGATACGCAGTATTTT.